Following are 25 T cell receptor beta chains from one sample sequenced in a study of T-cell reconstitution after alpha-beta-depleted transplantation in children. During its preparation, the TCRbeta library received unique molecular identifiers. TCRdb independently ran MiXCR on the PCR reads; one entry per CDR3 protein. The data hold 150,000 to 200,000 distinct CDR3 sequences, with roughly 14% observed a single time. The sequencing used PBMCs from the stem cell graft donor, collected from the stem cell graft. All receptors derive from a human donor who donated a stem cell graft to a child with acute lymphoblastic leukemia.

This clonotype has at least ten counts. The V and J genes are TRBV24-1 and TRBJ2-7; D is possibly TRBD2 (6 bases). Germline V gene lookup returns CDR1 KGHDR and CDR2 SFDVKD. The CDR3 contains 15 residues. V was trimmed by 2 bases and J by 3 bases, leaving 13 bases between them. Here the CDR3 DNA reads TGTGCCACCAGTGATTCTGGGACTTCCAACTACGAGCAGTACTTC. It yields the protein CATSDSGTSNYEQYF.

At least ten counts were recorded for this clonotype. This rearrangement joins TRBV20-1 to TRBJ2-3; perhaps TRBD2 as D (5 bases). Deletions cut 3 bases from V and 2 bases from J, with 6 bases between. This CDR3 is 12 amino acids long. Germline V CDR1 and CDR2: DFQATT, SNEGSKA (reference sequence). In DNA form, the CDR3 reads TGCAGTGCTAGTAGCGTCACAGATACGCAGTATTTT. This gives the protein CSASSVTDTQYF.

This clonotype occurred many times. The CDR3 loop is CASSTGRQETQYF. For the CDR3, the DNA is TGTGCCAGCAGTACGGGACGACAAGAGACCCAGTACTTC. V gene TRBV12-3 or TRBV12-4 combines with J gene TRBJ2-5, with D perhaps given as TRBD1 or TRBD2 (5 bases each). Trimming removed 5 bases at V and 2 bases at J, with 9 bases between. The CDR3 length is 13 residues.

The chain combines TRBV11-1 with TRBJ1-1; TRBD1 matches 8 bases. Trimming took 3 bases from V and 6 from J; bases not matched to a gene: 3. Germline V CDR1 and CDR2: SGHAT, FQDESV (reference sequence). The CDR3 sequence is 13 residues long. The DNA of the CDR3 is TGTGCCAGCAGCTTCCAGGGGGCGGCTGAAGCTTTCTTT. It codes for CASSFQGAAEAFF.

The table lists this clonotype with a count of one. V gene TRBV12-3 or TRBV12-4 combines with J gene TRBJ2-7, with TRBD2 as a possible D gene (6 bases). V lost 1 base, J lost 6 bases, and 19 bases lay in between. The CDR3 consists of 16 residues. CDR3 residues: CASSLGGARAKAEQYF. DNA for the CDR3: TGTGCCAGCAGTTTAGGCGGGGCCAGGGCTAAAGCCGAGCAGTACTTC.

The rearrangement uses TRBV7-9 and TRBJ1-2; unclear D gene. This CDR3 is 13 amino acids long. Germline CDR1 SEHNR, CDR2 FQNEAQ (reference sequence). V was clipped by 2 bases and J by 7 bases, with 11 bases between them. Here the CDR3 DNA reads TGTGCCAGCAGCTTAACTGCGCGTCGTGGCTACACCTTC. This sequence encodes CASSLTARRGYTF.

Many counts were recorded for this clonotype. CDR3 in amino acids: CASRRDREQLFF. The DNA for the CDR3 is TGCGCCAGCAGACGGGACAGGGAGCAACTGTTTTTT. The chain uses TRBV5-1 and TRBJ1-4; 9 positions agree with TRBD1. CDR3 length equals 12 residues. The V and J ends lost 5 bases and 12 bases, in that order; junction bases with no gene match: 5. Looked up from germline, CDR1 is SGHRS and CDR2 is YFSETQ. Full variable domain (missing parts from reference TRBV5-1 and TRBJ1-4): KAGVTQTPRYLIKTRGQQVTLSCSPISGHRSVSWYQQTPGQGLQFLFEYFSETQRNKGNFPGRFSGRQFSNSRSEMNVSTLELGDSALYLCASRRDREQLFFGSGTQLSVL.

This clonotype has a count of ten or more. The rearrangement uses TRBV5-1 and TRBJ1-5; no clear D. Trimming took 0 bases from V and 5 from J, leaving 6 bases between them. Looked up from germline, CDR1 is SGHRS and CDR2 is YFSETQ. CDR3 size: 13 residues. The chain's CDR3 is CASSLEVHQPQHF. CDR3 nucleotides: TGCGCCAGCAGCTTGGAAGTTCATCAGCCCCAGCATTTT. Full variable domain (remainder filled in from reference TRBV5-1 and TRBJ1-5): KAGVTQTPRYLIKTRGQQVTLSCSPISGHRSVSWYQQTPGQGLQFLFEYFSETQRNKGNFPGRFSGRQFSNSRSEMNVSTLELGDSALYLCASSLEVHQPQHFGDGTRLSIL.

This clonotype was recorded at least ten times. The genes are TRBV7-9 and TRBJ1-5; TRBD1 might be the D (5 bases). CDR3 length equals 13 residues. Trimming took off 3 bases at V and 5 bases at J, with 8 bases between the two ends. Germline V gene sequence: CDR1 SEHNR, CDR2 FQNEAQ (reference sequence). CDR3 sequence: CASSLGPDQPQHF. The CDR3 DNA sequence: TGTGCCAGCAGCTTGGGGCCCGATCAGCCCCAGCATTTT.

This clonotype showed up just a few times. This CDR3 is CASSLDFGVYEQYF. For the CDR3, the DNA is TGTGCCAGCAGCTTAGATTTCGGAGTCTACGAGCAGTACTTC. V usage is TRBV11-2 and J usage is TRBJ2-7, with D uncertain. CDR1 is SGHAT and CDR2 is FQNNGV in the germline V gene. The CDR3 is 14 amino acids. Trimming removed 0 bases from V and 3 bases from J, with 9 bases in between.

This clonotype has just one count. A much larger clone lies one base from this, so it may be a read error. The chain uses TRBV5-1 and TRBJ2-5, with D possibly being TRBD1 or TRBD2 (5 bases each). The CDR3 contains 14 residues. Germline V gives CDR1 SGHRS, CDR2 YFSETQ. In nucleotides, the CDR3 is TGCGACAGCAGGCCGGGGCTGAACCAAGAGACCCAGTACTTC. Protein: CDSRPGLNQETQYF.

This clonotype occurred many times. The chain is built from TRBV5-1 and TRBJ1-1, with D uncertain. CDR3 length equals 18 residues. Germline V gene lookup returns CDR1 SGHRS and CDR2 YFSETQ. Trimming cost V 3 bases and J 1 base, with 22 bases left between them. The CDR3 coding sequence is TGCGCCAGCAGCTCGCGTGCCCGAACATTCTACAGGAACACTGAAGCTTTCTTT. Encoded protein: CASSSRARTFYRNTEAFF.

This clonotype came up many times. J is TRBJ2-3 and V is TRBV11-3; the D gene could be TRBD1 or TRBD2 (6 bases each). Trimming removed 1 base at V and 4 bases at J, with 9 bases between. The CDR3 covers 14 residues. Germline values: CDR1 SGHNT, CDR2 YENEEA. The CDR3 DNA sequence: TGTGCCAGCAGCTTAGGAGGGGGGCCAGATACGCAGTATTTT. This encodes CASSLGGGPDTQYF.

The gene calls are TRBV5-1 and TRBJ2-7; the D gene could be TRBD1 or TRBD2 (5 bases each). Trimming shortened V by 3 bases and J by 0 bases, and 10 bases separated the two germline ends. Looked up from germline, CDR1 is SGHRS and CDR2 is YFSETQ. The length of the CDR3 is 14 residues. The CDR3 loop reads CASSSEGSSYEQYF. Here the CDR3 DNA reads TGCGCCAGCAGCTCAGAGGGGAGCTCCTACGAGCAGTACTTC.

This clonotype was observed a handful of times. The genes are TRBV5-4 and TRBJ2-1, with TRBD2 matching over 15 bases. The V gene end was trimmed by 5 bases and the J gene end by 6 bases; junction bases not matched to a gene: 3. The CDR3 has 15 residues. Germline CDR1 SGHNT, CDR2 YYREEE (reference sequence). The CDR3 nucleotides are TGTGCCAGCAGACAGGGACTAGCGGGAGGCAATGAGCAGTTCTTC. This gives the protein CASRQGLAGGNEQFF.

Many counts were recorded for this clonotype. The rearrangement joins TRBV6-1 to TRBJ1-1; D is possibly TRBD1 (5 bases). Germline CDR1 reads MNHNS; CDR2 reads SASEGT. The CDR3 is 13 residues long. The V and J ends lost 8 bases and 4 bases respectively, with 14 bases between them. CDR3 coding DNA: TGTGCCAGCCGGGGGTGGGTGGGCACTGAAGCTTTCTTT. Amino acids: CASRGWVGTEAFF.

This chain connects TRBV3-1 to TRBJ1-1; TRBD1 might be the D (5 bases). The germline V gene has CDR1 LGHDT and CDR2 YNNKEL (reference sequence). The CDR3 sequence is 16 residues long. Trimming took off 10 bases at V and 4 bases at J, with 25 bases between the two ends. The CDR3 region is CATCQAGARRGTEAFF. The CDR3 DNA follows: TGTGCCACCTGCCAAGCCGGGGCTCGGCGGGGCACTGAAGCTTTCTTT.

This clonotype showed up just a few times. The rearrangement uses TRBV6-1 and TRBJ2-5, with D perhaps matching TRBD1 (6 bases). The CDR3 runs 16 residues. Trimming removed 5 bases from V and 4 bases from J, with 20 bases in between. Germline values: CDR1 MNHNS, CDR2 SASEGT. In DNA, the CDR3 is TGTGCCAGCAGTCCCCTTGGCGATCAGGGGAGAGAGACCCAGTACTTC. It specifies CASSPLGDQGRETQYF.

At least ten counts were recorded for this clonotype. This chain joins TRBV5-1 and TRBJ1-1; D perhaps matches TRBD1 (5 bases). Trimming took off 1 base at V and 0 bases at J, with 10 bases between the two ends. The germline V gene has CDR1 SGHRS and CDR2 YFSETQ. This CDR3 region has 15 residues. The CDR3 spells CASSLRGRVNTEAFF. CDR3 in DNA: TGCGCCAGCAGCTTGAGGGGCAGGGTGAACACTGAAGCTTTCTTT.

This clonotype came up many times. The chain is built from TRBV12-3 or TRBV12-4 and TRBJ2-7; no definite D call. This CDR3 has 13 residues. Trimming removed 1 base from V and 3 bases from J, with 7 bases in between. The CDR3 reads CASSLGDDYEQYF. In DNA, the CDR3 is TGTGCCAGCAGTTTAGGAGACGACTACGAGCAGTACTTC.

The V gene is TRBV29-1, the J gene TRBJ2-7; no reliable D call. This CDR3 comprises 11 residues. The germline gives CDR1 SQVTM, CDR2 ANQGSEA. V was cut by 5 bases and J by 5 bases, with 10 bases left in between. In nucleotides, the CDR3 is TGCAGCGTTCAGGACCCAAACGAGCAGTACTTC. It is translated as CSVQDPNEQYF.

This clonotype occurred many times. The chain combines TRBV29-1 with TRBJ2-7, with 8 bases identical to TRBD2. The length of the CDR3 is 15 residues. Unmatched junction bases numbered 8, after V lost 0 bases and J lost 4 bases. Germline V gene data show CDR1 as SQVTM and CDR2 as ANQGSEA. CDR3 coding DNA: TGCAGCGTTGAAGATGGGAGTAGCGGGGTATACGAGCAGTACTTC. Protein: CSVEDGSSGVYEQYF.

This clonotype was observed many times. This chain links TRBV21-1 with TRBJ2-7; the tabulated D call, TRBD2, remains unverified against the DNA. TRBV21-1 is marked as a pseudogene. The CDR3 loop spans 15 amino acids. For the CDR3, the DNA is TGTGCCAGCAGCTACCGCCTTAGCGGGAGCTACGAGCAGTACTTC. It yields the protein CASSYRLSGSYEQYF.

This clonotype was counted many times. For the CDR3, the DNA is TGCGCCAGCAGTGAGGAAGCATTTTCACCCCTCCACTTT. Amino acids: CASSEEAFSPLHF. This sequence joins TRBV10-2 and TRBJ1-6; no clear D. The CDR3 contains 13 residues. V lost 2 bases, J lost 9 bases, and 8 bases lay in between. Germline CDR1 WSHSY, CDR2 SAAADI.

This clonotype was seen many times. The DNA for the CDR3 is TGCGCCAGCAGCGAAGGGTTTGGACAGACGCAGTATTTT. This codes for CASSEGFGQTQYF. The V call is TRBV5-1, the J call TRBJ2-3, with D possibly TRBD1 on 6 matching bases. The V and J ends lost 4 bases and 9 bases respectively, with 15 bases between them. The CDR3 is made up of 13 amino acids. Germline CDR1 and CDR2: SGHRS and YFSETQ.